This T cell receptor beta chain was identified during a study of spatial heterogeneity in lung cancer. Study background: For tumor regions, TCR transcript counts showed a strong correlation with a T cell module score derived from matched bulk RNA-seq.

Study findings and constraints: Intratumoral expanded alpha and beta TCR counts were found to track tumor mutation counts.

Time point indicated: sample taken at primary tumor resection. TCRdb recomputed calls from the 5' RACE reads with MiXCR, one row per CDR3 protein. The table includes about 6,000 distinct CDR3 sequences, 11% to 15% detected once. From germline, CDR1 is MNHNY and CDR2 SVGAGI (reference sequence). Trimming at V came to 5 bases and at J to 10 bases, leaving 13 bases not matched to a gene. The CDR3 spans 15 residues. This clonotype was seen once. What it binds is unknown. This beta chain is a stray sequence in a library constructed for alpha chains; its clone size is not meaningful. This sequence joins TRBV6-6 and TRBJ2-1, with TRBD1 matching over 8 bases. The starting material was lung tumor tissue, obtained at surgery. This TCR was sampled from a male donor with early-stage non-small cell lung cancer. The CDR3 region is CASSLGPGQGGEQFF. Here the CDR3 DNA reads TGTGCCAGCAGTCTAGGTCCCGGACAGGGAGGAGAGCAGTTCTTC.